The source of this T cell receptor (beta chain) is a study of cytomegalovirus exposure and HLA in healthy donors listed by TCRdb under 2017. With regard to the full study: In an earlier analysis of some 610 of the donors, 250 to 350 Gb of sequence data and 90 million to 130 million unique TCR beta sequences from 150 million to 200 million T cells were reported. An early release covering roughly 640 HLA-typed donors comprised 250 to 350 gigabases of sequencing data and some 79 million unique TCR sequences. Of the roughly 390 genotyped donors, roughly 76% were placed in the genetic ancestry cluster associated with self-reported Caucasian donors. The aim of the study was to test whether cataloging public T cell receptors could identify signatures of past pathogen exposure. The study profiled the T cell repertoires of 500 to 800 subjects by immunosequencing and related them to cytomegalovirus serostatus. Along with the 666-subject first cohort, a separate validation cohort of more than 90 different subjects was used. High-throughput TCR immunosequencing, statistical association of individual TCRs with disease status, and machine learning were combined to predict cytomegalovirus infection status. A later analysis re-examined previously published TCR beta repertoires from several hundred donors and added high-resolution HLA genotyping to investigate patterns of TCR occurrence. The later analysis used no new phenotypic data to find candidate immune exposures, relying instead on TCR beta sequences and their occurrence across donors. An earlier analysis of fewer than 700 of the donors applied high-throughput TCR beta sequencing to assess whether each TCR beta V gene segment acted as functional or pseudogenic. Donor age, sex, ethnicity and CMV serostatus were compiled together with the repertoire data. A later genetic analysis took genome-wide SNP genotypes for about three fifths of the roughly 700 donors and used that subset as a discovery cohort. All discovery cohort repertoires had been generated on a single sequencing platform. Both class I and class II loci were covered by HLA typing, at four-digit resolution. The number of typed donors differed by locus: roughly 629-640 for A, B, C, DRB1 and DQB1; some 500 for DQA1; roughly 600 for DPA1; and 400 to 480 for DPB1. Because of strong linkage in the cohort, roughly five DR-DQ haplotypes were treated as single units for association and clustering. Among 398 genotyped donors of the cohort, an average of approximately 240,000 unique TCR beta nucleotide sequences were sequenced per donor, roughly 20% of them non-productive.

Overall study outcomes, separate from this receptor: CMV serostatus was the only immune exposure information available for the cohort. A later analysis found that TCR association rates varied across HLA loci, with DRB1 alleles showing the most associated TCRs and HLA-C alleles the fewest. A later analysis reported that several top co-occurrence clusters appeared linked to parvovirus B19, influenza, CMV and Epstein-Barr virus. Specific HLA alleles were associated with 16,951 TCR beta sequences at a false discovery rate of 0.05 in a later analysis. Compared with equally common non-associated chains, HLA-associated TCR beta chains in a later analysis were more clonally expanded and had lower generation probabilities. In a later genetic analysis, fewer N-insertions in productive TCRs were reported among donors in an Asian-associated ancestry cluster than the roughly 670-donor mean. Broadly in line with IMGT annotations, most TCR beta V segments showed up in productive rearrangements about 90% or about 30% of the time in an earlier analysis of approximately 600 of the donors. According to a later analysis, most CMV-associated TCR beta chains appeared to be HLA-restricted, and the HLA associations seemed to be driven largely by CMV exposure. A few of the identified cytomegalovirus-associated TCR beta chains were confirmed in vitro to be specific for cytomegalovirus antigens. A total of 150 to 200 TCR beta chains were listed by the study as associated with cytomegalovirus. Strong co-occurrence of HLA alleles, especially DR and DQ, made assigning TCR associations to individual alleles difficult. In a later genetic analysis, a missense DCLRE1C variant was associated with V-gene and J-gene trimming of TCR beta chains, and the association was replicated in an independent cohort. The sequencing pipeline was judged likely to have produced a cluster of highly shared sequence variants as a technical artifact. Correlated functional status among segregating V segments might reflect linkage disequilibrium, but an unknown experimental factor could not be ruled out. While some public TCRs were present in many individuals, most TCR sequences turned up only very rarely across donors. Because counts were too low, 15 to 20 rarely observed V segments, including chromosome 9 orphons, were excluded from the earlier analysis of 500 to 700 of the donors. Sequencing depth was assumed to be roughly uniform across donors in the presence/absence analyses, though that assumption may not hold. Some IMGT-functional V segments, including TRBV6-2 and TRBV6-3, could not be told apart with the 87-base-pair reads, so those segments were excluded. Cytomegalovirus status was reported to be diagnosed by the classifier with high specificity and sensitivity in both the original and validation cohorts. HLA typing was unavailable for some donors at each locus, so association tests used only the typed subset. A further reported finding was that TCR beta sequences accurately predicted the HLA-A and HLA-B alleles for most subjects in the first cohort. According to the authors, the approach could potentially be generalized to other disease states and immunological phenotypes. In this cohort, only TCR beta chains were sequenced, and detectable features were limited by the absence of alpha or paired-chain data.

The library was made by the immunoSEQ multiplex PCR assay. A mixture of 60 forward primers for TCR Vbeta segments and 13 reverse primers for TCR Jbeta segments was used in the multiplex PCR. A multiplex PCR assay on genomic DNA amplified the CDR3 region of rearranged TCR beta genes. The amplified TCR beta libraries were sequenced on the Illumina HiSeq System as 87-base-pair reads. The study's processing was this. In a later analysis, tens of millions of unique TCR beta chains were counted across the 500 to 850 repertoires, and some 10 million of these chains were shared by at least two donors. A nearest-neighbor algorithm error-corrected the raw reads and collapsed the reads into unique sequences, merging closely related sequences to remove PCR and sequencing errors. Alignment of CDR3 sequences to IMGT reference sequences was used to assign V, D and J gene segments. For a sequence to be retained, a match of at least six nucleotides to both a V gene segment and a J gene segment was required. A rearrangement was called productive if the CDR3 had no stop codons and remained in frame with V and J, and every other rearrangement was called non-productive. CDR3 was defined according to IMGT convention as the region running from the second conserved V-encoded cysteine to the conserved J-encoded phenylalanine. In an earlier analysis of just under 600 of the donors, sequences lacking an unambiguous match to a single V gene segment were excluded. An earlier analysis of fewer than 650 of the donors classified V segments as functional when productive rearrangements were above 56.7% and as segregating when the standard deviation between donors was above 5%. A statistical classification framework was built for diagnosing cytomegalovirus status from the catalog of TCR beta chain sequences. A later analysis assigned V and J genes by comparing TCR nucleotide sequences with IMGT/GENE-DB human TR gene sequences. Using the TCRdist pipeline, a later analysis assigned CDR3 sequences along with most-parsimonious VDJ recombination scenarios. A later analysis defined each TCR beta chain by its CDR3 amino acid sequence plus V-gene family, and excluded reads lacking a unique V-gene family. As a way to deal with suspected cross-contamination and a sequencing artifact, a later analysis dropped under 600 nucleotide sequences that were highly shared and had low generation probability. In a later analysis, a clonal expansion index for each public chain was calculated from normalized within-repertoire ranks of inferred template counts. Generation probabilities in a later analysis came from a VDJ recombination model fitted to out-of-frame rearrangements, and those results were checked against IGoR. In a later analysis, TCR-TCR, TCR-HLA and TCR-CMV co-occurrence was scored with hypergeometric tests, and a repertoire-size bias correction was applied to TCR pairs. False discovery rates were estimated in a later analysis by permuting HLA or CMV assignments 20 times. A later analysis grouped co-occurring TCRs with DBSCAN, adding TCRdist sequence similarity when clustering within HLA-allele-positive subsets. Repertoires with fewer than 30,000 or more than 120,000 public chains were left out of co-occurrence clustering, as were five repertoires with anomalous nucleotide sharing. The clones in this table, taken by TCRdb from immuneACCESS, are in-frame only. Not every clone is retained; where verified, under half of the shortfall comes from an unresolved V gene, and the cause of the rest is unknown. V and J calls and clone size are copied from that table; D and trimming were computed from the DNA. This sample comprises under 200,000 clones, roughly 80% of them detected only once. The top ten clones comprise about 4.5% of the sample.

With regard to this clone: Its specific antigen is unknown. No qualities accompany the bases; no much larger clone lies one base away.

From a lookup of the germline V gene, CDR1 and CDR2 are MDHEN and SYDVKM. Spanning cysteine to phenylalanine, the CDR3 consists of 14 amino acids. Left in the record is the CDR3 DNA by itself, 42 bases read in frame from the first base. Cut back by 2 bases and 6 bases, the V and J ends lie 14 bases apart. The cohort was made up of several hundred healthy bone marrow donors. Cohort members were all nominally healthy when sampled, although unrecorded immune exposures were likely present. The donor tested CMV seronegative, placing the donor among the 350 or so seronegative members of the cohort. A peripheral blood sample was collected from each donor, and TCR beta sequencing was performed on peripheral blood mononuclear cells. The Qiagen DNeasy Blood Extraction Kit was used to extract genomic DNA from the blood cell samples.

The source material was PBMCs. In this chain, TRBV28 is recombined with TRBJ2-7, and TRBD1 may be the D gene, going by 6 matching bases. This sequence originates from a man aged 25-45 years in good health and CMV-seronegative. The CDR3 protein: CASSLGGLESEQYF. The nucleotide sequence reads TGTGCCAGCAGTTTAGGGGGCTTGGAGAGCGAGCAGTACTTC.